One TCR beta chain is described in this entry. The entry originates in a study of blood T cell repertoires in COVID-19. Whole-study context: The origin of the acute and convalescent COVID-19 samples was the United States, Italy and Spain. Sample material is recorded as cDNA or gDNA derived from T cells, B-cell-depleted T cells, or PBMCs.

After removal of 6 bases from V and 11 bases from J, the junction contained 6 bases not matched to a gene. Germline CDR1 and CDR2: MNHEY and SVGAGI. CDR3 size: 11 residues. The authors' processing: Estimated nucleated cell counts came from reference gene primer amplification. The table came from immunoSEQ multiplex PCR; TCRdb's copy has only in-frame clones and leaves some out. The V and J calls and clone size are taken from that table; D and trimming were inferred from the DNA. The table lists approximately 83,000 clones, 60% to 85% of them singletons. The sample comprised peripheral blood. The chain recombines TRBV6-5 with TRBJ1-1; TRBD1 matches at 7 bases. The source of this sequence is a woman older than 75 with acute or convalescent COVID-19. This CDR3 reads CASSLDRDAFF. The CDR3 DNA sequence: TGTGCCAGCAGCCTCGACAGGGACGCTTTCTTT.